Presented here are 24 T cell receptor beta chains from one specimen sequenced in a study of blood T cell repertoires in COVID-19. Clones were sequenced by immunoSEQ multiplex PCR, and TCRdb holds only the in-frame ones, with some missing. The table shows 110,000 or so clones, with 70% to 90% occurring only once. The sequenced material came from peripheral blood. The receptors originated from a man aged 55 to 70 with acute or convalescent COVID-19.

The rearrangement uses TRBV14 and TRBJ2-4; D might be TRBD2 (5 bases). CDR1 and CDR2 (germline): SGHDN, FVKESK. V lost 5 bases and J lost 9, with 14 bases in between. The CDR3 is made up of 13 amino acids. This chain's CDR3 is CASSTHQGSIQYF. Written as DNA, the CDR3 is TGTGCCAGCAGCACTCACCAAGGGAGCATTCAGTACTTC.

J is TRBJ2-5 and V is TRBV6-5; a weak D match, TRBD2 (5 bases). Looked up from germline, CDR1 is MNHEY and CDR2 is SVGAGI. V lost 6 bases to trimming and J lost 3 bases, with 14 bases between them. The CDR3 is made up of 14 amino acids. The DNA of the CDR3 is TGTGCCAGCAGCCCCCGGGGTGATGAAGAGACCCAGTACTTC. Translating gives CASSPRGDEETQYF.

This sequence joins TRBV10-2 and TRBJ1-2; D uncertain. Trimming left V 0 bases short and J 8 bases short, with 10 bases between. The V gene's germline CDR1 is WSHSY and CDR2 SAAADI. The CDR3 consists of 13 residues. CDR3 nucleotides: TGCGCCAGCAGTGAGTCCCCCCGTGGCGGCTACACCTTC. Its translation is CASSESPRGGYTF.

CDR3 sequence (DNA): TGTGCCAGCAGGGGACAGGGGGACACTGAAGCTTTCTTT. It translates to CASRGQGDTEAFF. The chain has TRBV27 and TRBJ1-1; 11 bases fit TRBD1. The CDR3 covers 13 residues. In germline, CDR1 is MNHEY, CDR2 SMNVEV (reference sequence). J gave up 3 bases and V 6 bases, and 0 bases lay outside the gene matches.

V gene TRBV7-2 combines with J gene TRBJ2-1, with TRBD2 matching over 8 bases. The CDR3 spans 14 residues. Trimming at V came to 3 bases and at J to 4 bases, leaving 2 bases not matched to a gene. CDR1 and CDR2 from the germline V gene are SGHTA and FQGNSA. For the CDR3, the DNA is TGTGCCAGCAGCTTCGGCGGGGGGTACAATGAGCAGTTCTTC. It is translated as CASSFGGGYNEQFF. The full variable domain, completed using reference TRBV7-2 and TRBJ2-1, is GAGVSQSPSNKVTEKGKDVELRCDPISGHTALYWYRQSLGQGLEFLIYFQGNSAPDKSGLPSDRFSAERTGGSVSTLTIQRTQQEDSAVYLCASSFGGGYNEQFFGPGTRLTVL.

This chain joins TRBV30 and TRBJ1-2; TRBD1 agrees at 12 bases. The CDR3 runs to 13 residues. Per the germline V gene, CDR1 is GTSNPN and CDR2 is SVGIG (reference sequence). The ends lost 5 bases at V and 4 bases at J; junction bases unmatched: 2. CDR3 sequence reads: CAWGTGGIYGYTF. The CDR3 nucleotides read TGTGCCTGGGGGACAGGGGGCATCTATGGCTACACCTTC.

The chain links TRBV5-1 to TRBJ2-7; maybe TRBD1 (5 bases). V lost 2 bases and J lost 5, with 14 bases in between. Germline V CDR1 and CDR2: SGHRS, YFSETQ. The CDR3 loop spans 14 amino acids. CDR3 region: CASSFGRVYDEQYF. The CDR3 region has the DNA TGCGCCAGCAGCTTCGGCAGGGTGTACGACGAGCAGTACTTC.

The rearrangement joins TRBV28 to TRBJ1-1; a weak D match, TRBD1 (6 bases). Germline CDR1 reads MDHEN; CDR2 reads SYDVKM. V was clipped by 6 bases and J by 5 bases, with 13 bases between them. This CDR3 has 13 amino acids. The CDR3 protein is CASSRTGKTEAFF. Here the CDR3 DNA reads TGTGCCAGCAGCCGAACAGGGAAGACTGAAGCTTTCTTT.

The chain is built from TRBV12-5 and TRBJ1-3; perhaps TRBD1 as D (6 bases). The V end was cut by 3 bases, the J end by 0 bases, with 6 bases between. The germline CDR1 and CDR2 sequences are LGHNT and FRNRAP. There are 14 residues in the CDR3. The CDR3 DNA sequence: TGTGCTAGTGGTTTAGGGGGCTCTGGAAACACCATATATTTT. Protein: CASGLGGSGNTIYF.

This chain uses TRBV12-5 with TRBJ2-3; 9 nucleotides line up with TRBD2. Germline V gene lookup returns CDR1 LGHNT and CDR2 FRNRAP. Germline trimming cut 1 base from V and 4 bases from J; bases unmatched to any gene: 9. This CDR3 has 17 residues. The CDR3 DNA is TGTGCTAGTGGTTTGGGGGGTAGCGGGAGAGTGGCAGATACGCAGTATTTT. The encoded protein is CASGLGGSGRVADTQYF.

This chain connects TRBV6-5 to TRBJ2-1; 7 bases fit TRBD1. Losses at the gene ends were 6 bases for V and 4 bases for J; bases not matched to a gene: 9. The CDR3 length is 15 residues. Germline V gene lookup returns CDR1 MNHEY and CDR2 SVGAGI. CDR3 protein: CASSRDRVEYNEQFF. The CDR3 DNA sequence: TGTGCCAGCAGCCGAGACAGGGTGGAGTACAATGAGCAGTTCTTC.

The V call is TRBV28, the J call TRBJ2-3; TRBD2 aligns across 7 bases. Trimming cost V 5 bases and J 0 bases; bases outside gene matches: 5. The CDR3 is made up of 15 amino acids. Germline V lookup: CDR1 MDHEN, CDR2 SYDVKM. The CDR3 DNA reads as TGTGCCAGCAGTACCCTAGCGGATAGCACAGATACGCAGTATTTT. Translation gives CASSTLADSTDTQYF.

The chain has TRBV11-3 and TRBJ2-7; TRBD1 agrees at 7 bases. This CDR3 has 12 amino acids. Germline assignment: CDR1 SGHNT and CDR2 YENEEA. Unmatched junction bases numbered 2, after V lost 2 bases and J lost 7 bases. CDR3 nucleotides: TGTGCCAGCAGCTTAAGGGGGCAAGAGCAGTACTTC. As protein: CASSLRGQEQYF. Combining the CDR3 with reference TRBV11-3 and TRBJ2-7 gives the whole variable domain EAGVVQSPRYKIIEKKQPVAFWCNPISGHNTLYWYLQNLGQGPELLIRYENEEAVDDSQLPKDRFSAERLKGVDSTLKIQPAELGDSAVYLCASSLRGQEQYFGPGTRLTVT.

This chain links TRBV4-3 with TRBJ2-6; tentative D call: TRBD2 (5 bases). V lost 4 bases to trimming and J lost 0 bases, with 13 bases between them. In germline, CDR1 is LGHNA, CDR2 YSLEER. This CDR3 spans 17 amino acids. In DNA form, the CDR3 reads TGCGCCAGCAGCCTCCTGGGTCGGGGCTCTGGGGCCAACGTCCTGACTTTC. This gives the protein CASSLLGRGSGANVLTF.

The CDR3 DNA sequence: TGTGCCAGCGGAAAGGGGAGGGTAACCGGGGAGCTGTTTTTT. Translation gives CASGKGRVTGELFF. The chain uses TRBV9 and TRBJ2-2; the match to TRBD2 covers 7 bases. V dropped 7 bases and J dropped 5; count of bases not matched to a gene: 8. The CDR3 has 14 residues. The germline gives CDR1 SGDLS, CDR2 YYNGEE.

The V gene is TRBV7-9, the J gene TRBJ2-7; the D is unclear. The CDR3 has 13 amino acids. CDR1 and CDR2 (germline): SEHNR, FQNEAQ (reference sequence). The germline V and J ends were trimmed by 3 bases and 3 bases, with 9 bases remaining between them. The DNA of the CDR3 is TGTGCCAGCAGCTTTGGCGGCGGCTACGAGCAGTACTTC. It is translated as CASSFGGGYEQYF.

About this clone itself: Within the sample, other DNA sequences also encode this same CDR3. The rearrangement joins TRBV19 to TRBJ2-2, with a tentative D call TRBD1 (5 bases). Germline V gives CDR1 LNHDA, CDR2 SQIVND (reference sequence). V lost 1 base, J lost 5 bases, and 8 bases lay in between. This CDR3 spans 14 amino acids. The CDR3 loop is CASSIGGGTGELFF. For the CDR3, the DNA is TGTGCCAGTAGTATAGGGGGCGGAACCGGGGAGCTGTTTTTT.

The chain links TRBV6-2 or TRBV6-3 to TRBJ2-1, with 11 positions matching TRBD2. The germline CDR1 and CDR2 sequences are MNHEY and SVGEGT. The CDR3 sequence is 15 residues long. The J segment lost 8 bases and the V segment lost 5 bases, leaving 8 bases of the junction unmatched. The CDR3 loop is CASSAQLAGVDEQFF. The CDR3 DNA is TGTGCCAGCAGTGCCCAACTAGCGGGAGTCGATGAGCAGTTCTTC.

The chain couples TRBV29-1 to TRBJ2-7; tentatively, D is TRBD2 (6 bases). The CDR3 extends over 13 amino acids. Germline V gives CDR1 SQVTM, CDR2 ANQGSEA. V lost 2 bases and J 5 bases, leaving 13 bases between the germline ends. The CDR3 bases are TGCAGCGTTGAATCGGGAGCAGGCAACGAGCAGTACTTC. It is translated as CSVESGAGNEQYF.

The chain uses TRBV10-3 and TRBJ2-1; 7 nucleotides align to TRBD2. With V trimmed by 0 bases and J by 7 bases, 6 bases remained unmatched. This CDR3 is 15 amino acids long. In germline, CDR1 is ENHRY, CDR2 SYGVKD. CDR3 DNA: TGTGCCATCAGTGAGTCAACGGGACTACTGAATGAGCAGTTCTTC. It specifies CAISESTGLLNEQFF.

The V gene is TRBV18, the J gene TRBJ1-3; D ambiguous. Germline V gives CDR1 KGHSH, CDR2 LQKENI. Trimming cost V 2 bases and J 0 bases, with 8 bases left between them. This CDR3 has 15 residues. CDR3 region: CASSPTSNSGNTIYF. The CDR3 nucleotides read TGTGCCAGCTCACCAACAAGTAACTCTGGAAACACCATATATTTT.

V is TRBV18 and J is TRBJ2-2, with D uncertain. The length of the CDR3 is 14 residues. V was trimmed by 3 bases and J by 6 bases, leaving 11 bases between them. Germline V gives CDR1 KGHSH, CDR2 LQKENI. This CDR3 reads CASSPGAPAGELFF. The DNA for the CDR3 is TGTGCCAGCTCACCTGGAGCGCCCGCCGGGGAGCTGTTTTTT.

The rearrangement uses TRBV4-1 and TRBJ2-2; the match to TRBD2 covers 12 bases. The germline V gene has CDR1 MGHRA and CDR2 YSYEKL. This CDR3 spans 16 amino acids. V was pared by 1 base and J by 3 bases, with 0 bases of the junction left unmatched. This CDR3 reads CASSQASGRDTGELFF. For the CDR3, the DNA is TGCGCCAGCAGCCAAGCTAGCGGGAGGGACACCGGGGAGCTGTTTTTT.

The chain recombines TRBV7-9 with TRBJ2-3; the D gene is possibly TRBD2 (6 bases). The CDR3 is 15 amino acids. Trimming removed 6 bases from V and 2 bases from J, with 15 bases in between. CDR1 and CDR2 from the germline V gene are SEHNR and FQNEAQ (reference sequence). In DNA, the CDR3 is TGTGCCAGCAGGGCGGGGACGGTCAACACAGATACGCAGTATTTT. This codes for CASRAGTVNTDTQYF. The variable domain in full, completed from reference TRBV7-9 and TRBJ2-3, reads DTGVSQNPRHKITKRGQNVTFRCDPISEHNRLYWYRQTLGQGPEFLTYFQNEAQLEKSRLLSDRFSAERPKGSFSTLEIQRTEQGDSAMYLCASRAGTVNTDTQYFGPGTRLTVL.